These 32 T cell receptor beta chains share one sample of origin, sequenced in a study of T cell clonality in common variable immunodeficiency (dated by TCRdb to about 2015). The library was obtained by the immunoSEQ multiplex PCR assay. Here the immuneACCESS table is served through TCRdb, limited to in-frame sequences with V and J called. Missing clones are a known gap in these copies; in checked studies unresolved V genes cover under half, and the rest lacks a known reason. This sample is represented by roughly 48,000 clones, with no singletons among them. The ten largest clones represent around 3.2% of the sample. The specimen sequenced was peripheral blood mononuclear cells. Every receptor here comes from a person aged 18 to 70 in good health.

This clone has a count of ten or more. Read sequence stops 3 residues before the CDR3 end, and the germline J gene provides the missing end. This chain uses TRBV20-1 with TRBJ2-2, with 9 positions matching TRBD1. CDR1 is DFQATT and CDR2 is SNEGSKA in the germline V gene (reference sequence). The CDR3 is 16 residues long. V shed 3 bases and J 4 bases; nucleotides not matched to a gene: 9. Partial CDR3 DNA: TGCAGTGCTAGGGCGACAGGGGGGAGGGCCACCGGGGAG. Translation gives CSARATGGRATGE. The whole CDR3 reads CSARATGGRATGELFF.

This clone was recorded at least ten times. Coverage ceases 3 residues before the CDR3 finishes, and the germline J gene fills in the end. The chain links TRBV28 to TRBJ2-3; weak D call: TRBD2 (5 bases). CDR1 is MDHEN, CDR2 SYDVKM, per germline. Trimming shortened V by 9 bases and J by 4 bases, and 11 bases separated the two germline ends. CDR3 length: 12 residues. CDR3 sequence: CASSSGSDTQYF. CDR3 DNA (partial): TGTGCCAGTTCAAGCGGATCAGATACG.

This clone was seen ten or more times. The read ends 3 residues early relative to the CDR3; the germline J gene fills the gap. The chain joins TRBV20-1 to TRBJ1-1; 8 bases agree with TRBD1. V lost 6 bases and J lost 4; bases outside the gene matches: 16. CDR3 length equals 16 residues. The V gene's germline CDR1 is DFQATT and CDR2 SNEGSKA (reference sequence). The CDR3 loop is CSARGPQGGRVTEAFF. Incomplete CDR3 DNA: TGCAGTGCCAGGGGGCCACAGGGGGGTAGAGTCACTGAA.

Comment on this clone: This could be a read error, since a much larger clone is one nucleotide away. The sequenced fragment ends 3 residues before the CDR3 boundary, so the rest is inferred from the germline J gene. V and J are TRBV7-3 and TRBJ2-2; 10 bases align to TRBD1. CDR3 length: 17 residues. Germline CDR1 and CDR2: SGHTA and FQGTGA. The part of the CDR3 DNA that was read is TGTGCCAGCACCCCGACAGGGGGCCTTTCTGGGGCCAACGTG. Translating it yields CASTPTGGLSGANV. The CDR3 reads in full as CASTPTGGLSGANVLFF.

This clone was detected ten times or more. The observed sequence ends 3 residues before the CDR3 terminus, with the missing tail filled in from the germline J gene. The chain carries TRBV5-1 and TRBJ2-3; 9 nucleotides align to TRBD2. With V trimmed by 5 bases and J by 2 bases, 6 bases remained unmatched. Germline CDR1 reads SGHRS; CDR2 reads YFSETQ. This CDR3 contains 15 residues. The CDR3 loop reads CASRPLAGFTDTQYF. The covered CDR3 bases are TGCGCCAGCAGGCCTCTAGCGGGGTTCACAGATACG. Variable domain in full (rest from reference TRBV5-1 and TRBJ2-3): KAGVTQTPRYLIKTRGQQVTLSCSPISGHRSVSWYQQTPGQGLQFLFEYFSETQRNKGNFPGRFSGRQFSNSRSEMNVSTLELGDSALYLCASRPLAGFTDTQYFGPGTRLTVL.

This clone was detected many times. CDR3 DNA, as far as it was read: TGCAGTGCTGGACAGGGGTCAGGGGCCAACGTC. It encodes CSAGQGSGANV. The entire CDR3 reads CSAGQGSGANVLTF. V gene TRBV20-1 combines with J gene TRBJ2-6; 9 nucleotides agree with TRBD1. The sequence runs out 3 residues before the end of the CDR3; the remainder is reconstructed from the germline J gene. V shed 5 bases, J shed 4 bases, and the junction held 3 bases outside the gene matches. This CDR3 comprises 14 residues. Germline assignment: CDR1 DFQATT and CDR2 SNEGSKA (reference sequence).

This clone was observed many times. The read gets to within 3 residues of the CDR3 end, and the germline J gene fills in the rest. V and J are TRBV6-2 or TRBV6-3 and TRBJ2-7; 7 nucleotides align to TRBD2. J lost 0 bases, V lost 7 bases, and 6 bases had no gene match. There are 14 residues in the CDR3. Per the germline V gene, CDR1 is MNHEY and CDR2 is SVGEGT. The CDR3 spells CASKPSGASYEQYF. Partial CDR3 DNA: TGTGCCAGCAAGCCTAGCGGCGCCTCCTACGAG.

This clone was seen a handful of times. The CDR3 region is CASSWRTDQETQYF. CDR3 DNA, as far as it was read: TGTGCCAGCAGCTGGCGGACAGATCAAGAGACC. The chain links TRBV11-2 to TRBJ2-5, with D possibly TRBD1 on 6 matching bases. Read data end 3 residues before the CDR3 end; the end is taken from the germline J gene. Per germline, CDR1 SGHAT and CDR2 FQNNGV. Trimming took 4 bases from V and 2 from J, leaving 11 bases between them. The CDR3 runs 14 residues.

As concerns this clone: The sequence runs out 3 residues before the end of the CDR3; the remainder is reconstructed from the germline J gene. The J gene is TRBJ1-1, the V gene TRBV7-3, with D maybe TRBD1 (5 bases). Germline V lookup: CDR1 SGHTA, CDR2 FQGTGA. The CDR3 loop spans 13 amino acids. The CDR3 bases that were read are TGTGCCAGCAGCCTAAACGGGGGGGGGTTG. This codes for CASSLNGGGL. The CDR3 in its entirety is CASSLNGGGLAFF.

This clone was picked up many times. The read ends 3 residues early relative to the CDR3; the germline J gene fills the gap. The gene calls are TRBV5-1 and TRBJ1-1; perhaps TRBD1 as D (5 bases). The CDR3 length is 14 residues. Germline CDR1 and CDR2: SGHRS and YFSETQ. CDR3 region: CASSRGTFTGEAFF. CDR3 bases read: TGCGCCAGCAGCCGCGGGACTTTCACTGGGGAA. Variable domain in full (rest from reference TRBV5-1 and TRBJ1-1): KAGVTQTPRYLIKTRGQQVTLSCSPISGHRSVSWYQQTPGQGLQFLFEYFSETQRNKGNFPGRFSGRQFSNSRSEMNVSTLELGDSALYLCASSRGTFTGEAFFGQGTRLTVV.

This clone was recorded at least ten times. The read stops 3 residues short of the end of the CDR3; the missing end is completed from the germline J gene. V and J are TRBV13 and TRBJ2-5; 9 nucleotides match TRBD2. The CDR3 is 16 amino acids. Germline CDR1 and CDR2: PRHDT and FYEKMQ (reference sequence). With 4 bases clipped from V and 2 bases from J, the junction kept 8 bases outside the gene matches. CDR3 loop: CASSSGLAQTQETQYF. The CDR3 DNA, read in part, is TGTGCCAGCAGCTCCGGACTAGCGCAGACTCAAGAGACC.

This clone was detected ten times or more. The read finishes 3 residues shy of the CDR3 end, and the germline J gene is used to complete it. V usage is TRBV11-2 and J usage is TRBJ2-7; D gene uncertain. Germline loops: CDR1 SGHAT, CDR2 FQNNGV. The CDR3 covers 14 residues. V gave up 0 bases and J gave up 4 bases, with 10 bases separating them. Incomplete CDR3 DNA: TGTGCCAGCAGCTTAGAAGGTTGGTCTTACGAG. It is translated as CASSLEGWSYE. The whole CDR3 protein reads CASSLEGWSYEQYF.

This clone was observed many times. The part of the CDR3 DNA that was read is TGTGCCTGGAGTAATAGCGGGAGCGGGTACGAG. It yields the protein CAWSNSGSGYE. The full CDR3 protein reads CAWSNSGSGYEQYF. The chain combines TRBV30 with TRBJ2-7; 9 bases are a match to TRBD2. The CDR3 end lies 3 residues beyond the end of the read and is filled in from the germline J gene. The CDR3 consists of 14 residues. Germline CDR1 GTSNPN, CDR2 SVGIG (reference sequence). J was trimmed by 4 bases and V by 2 bases; bases with no gene match: 6.

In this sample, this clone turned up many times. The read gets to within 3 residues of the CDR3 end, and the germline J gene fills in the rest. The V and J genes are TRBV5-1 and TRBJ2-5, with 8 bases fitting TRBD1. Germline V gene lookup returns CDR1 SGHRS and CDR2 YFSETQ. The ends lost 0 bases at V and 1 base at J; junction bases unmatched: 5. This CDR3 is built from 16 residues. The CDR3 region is CASSLGQGAAQETQYF. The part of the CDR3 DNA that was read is TGCGCCAGCAGCTTGGGGCAGGGGGCAGCCCAAGAGACC.

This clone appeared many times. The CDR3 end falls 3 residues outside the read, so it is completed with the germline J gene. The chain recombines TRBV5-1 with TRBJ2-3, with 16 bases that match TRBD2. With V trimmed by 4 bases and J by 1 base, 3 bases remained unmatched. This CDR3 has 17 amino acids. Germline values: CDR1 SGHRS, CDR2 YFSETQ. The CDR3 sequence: CASSGGLAGGGTDTQYF. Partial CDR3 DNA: TGCGCCAGCAGCGGGGGACTAGCGGGAGGGGGCACAGATACG.

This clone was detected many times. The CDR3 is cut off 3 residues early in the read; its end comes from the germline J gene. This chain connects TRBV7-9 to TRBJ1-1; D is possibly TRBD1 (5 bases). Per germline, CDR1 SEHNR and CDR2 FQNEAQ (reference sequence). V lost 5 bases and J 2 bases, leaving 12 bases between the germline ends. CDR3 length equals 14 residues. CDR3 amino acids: CASSTSRGNTEAFF. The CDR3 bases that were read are TGTGCCAGCAGCACCTCGAGGGGTAACACTGAA.

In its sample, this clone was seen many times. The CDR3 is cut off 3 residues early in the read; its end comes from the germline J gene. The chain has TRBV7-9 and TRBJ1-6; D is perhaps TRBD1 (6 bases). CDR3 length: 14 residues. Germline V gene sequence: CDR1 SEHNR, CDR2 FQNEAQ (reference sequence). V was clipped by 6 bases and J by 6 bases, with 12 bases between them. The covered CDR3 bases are TGTGCCAGCAGACCAGGGGACGCTAATTCACCC. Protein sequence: CASRPGDANSP. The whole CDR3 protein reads CASRPGDANSPLHF.

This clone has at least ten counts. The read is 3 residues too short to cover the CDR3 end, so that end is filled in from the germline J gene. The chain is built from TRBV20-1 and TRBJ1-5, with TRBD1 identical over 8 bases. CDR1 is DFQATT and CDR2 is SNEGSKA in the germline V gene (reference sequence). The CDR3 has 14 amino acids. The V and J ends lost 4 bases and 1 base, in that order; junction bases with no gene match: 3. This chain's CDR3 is CSAKDRVSNQPQHF. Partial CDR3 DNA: TGCAGTGCTAAGGACAGGGTCAGCAATCAGCCC.

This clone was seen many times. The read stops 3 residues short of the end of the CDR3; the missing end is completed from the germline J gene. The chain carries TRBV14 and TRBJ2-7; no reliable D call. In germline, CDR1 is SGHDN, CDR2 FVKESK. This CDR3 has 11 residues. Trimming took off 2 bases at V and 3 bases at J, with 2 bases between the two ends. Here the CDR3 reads CASSQLYEQYF. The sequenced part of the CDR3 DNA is TGTGCCAGCAGCCAACTCTACGAG.

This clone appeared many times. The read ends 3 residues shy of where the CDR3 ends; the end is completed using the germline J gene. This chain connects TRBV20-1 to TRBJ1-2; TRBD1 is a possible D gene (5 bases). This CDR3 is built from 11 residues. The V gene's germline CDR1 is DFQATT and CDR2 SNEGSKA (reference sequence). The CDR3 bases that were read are TGCAGTGTTCAGACAGTGGTAGGC. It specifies CSVQTVVG. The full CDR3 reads CSVQTVVGYTF.

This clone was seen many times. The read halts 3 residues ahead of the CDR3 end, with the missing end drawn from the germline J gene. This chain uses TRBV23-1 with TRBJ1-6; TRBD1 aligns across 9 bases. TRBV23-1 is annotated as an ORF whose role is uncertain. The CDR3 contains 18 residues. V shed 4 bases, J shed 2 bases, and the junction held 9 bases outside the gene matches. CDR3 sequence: CASSPQAGTGPYNSPLHF. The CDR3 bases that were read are TGCGCCAGCAGTCCCCAGGCGGGGACAGGGCCCTATAATTCACCC.

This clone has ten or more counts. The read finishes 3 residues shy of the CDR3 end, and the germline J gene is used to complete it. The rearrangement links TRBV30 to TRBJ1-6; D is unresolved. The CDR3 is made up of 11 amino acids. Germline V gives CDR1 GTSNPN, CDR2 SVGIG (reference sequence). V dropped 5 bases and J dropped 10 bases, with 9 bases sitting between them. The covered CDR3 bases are TGTGCCTGGGCCGAGGGCTCACCC. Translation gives CAWAEGSP. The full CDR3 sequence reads CAWAEGSPLHF.

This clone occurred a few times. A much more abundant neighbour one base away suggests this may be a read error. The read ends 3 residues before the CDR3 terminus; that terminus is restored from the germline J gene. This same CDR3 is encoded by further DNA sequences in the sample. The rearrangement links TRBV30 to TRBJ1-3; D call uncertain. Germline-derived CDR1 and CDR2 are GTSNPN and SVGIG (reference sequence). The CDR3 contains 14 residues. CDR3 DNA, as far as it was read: TGTGCCTGGAGCCCGACACGGACTGGAAACACG. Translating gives CAWSPTRTGNT. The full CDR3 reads CAWSPTRTGNTIYF.

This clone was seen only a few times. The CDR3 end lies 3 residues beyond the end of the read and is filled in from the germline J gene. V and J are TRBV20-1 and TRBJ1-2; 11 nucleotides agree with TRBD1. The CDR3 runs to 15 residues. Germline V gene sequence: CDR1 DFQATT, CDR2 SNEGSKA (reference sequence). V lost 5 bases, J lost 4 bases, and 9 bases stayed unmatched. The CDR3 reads CSALGQGVILYGYTF. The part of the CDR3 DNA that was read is TGCAGTGCTTTGGGACAGGGGGTAATCCTCTATGGC.

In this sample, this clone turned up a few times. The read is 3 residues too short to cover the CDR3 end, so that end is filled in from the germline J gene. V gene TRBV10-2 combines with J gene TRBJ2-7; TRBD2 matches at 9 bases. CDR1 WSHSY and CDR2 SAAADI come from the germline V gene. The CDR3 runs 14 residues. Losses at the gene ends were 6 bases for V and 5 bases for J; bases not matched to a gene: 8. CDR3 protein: CASRTGTSYHEQYF. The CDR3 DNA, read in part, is TGCGCCAGCAGAACCGGGACTAGCTACCACGAG.

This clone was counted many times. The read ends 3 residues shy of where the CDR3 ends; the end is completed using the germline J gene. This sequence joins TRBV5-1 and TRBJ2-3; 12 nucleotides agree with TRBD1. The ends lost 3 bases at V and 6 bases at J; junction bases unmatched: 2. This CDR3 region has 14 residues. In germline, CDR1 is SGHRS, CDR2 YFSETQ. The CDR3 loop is CASSSGQGADTQYF. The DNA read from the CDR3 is TGCGCCAGCAGCTCGGGACAGGGGGCCGATACG.

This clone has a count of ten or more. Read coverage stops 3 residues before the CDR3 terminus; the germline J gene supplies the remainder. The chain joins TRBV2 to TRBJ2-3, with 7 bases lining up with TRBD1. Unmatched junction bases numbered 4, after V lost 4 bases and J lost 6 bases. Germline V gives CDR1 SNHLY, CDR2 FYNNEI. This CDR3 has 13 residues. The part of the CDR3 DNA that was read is TGTGCCAGCAGTGCAACAGGGGCCGATACG. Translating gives CASSATGADT. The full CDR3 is CASSATGADTQYF.

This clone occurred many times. The covered CDR3 bases are TGTGCCAGCAGCCGCCCAGGGGGTGACACCGGGGAG. Translated: CASSRPGGDTGE. The full CDR3 reads CASSRPGGDTGELFF. The chain recombines TRBV5-4 with TRBJ2-2; 7 nucleotides align to TRBD1. The read ends 3 residues before the CDR3 terminus; that terminus is restored from the germline J gene. In germline, CDR1 is SGHNT, CDR2 YYREEE (reference sequence). Trimming cost V 4 bases and J 3 bases; bases outside gene matches: 6. This CDR3 has 15 amino acids.

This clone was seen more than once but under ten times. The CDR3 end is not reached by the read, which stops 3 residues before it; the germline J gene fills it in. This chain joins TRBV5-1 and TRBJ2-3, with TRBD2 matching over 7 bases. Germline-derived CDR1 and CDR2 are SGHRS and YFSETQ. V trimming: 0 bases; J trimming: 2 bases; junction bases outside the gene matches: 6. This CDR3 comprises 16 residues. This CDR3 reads CASSLGAGVNTDTQYF. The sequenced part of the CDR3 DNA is TGCGCCAGCAGCTTGGGGGCGGGAGTGAACACAGATACG. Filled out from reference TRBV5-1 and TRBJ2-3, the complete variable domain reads KAGVTQTPRYLIKTRGQQVTLSCSPISGHRSVSWYQQTPGQGLQFLFEYFSETQRNKGNFPGRFSGRQFSNSRSEMNVSTLELGDSALYLCASSLGAGVNTDTQYFGPGTRLTVL.

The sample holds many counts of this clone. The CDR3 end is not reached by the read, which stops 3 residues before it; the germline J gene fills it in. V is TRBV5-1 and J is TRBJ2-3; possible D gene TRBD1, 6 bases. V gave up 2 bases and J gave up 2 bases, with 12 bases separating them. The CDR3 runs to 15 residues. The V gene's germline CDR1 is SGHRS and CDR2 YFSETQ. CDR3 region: CASSLGGEFTDTQYF. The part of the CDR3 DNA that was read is TGCGCCAGCAGCTTAGGGGGAGAGTTCACAGATACG.

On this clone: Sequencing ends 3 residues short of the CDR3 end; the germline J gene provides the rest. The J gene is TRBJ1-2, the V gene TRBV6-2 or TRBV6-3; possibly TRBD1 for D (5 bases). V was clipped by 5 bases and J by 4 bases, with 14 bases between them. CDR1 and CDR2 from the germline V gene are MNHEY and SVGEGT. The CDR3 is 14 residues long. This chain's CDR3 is CASSSQGGIYGYTF. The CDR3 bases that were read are TGTGCCAGCAGTAGCCAGGGTGGCATCTATGGC.

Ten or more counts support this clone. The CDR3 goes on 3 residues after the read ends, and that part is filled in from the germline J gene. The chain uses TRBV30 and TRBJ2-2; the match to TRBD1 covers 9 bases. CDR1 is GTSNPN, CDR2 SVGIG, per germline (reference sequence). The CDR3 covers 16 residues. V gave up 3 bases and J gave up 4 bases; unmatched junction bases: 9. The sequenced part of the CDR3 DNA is TGTGCCTGGAGGGCCCCCGGGACAGGGTCCACCGGGGAG. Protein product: CAWRAPGTGSTGE. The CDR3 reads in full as CAWRAPGTGSTGELFF.